A selection of T cell receptor beta chains follows, all from one sample in a study of shared T cell receptors in the human thymus. Here immunoSEQ multiplex PCR was the method, and the copy in TCRdb shows in-frame clones only, minus some. The sample gives some 640,000 clones, about 87% of which show up once; approximately 0.0097% is in the top ten. These data also featured in a second study, about human thymus T cells.

The material sequenced was thymocytes. The source is a boy in the first two years of life with a congenital heart defect. CDR3s include the opening cysteine and the closing phenylalanine or tryptophan. The D gene is left open where the match is weak. For some rows the clone size is stated as once, few or many, or as a class when expanded; others skip it.

size: .; V: TRBV27; D: TRBD2; length: 16; J: TRBJ2-1; CDR3: CASSFPPGGPGNEQFF; DNA: TGTGCCAGCAGCTTCCCCCCGGGAGGGCCTGGGAATGAGCAGTTCTTC
size: .; V: TRBV25-1; D: .; length: 15; J: TRBJ2-2; CDR3: CASSDYGHVSGELFF; DNA: TGTGCCAGCAGTGATTACGGACACGTGTCCGGGGAGCTGTTTTTT
size: .; V: TRBV4-1; D: TRBD1; length: 19; J: TRBJ2-3; CDR3: CASSQDRQGRARETDTQYF; DNA: TGCGCCAGCAGCCAAGATAGACAGGGACGGGCCCGAGAGACAGATACGCAGTATTTT
size: .; V: TRBV6-1; D: .; length: 12; J: TRBJ1-6; CDR3: CASSSRDSPLHF; DNA: TGTGCCAGCAGCTCCAGGGATTCCCCCCTCCACTTT
size: .; V: TRBV29-1; D: TRBD2; length: 14; J: TRBJ2-7; CDR3: CSVEGLAGMYEQYF; DNA: TGCAGCGTTGAAGGACTAGCGGGGATGTACGAGCAGTACTTC
size: .; V: TRBV9; D: .; length: 13; J: TRBJ1-2; CDR3: CASSVVGQYGYTF; DNA: TGTGCCAGCAGCGTAGTGGGGCAGTATGGCTACACCTTC
size: .; V: TRBV10-3; D: TRBD1; length: 15; J: TRBJ2-7; CDR3: CAIRNDGQGGYEQYF; DNA: TGTGCCATCAGAAACGACGGACAGGGAGGCTACGAGCAGTACTTC
size: .; V: TRBV27; D: .; length: 17; J: TRBJ2-7; CDR3: CASSLSGSTNPLYEQYF; DNA: TGTGCCAGCAGTTTATCGGGCTCCACCAATCCTTTATACGAGCAGTACTTC
size: .; V: TRBV2; D: .; length: 14; J: TRBJ1-6; CDR3: CASRTLAVNSPLHF; DNA: TGTGCCAGCAGGACCCTTGCGGTCAATTCACCCCTCCACTTT
size: .; V: TRBV4-1; D: .; length: 13; J: TRBJ2-3; CDR3: CAGRELRTDTQYF; DNA: TGCGCCGGCCGGGAGCTCCGCACAGATACGCAGTATTTT
size: .; V: TRBV29-1; D: .; length: 18; J: TRBJ2-4; CDR3: CSVALGDISSLAKNIQYF; DNA: TGCAGCGTTGCCCTCGGTGACATATCTTCCCTAGCCAAAAACATTCAGTACTTC
size: .; V: TRBV7-2; D: TRBD1; length: 17; J: TRBJ1-5; CDR3: CASSLDRGTWSNQPQHF; DNA: TGTGCCAGCAGCCTCGACAGGGGAACCTGGAGCAATCAGCCCCAGCATTTT
size: .; V: TRBV28; D: TRBD2; length: 16; J: TRBJ2-1; CDR3: CASSTPYGGNYNEQFF; DNA: TGTGCCAGCAGTACCCCATACGGGGGGAACTACAATGAGCAGTTCTTC
size: .; V: TRBV4-2; D: TRBD2; length: 18; J: TRBJ2-1; CDR3: CASSQEGPVAGGRGEQFF; DNA: TGTGCCAGCAGCCAAGAAGGTCCGGTAGCGGGGGGGCGAGGTGAGCAGTTCTTC
size: .; V: TRBV5-6; D: .; length: 16; J: TRBJ1-3; CDR3: CASSSRVWSSGNTIYF; DNA: TGTGCCAGCAGCTCCAGGGTTTGGAGCTCTGGAAACACCATATATTTT
size: .; V: TRBV2; D: .; length: 16; J: TRBJ2-2; CDR3: CASTMGVTASTGELFF; DNA: TGTGCCAGCACCATGGGCGTAACGGCGAGCACCGGGGAGCTGTTTTTT
size: .; V: TRBV28; D: TRBD2; length: 15; J: TRBJ2-1; CDR3: CASSTPSGRFNEQFF; DNA: TGTGCCAGCAGTACCCCTAGCGGGAGATTCAATGAGCAGTTCTTC
size: .; V: TRBV4-1; D: TRBD2; length: 13; J: TRBJ2-3; CDR3: CASSQLRRGGQYF; DNA: TGCGCCAGCAGCCAATTGAGGCGGGGGGGGCAGTATTTT
size: .; V: TRBV4-3; D: .; length: 16; J: TRBJ1-1; CDR3: CASSQDKGRVDTEAFF; DNA: TGCGCCAGCAGCCAAGATAAGGGCAGGGTTGACACTGAAGCTTTCTTT
size: .; V: TRBV2; D: TRBD1; length: 15; J: TRBJ1-2; CDR3: CASSPPDRASYGYTF; DNA: TGTGCCAGCAGTCCCCCAGACAGGGCAAGTTATGGCTACACCTTC
size: .; V: TRBV5-6; D: TRBD1; length: 13; J: TRBJ1-1; CDR3: CASSGQGWTEAFF; DNA: TGTGCCAGCAGCGGACAGGGGTGGACTGAAGCTTTCTTT
size: few; V: TRBV21-1; D: .; length: 14; J: TRBJ2-7; CDR3: CASRTRDRHYEQYF; DNA: TGTGCCAGCAGGACCCGGGACAGACACTACGAGCAGTACTTC
size: .; V: TRBV7-3; D: .; length: 14; J: TRBJ2-3; CDR3: CASGAGRPTDTQYF; DNA: TGTGCCAGCGGGGCGGGGCGGCCCACAGATACGCAGTATTTT
size: .; V: TRBV12-2; D: .; length: 17; J: TRBJ2-7; CDR3: CASRLGGGRGQTYEQYF; DNA: TGTGCAAGTCGCTTAGGTGGGGGCCGGGGACAGACCTACGAGCAGTACTTC
size: .; V: TRBV7-2; D: TRBD1; length: 18; J: TRBJ1-4; CDR3: CASSLTYKGGRTNEKLFF; DNA: TGTGCCAGCAGCTTAACATACAAAGGGGGCCGAACTAATGAAAAACTGTTTTTT
size: .; V: TRBV9; D: TRBD2; length: 20; J: TRBJ2-2; CDR3: CASTPTVKDPGLGDTGELFF; DNA: TGTGCCAGCACCCCAACGGTTAAAGACCCGGGACTAGGGGACACCGGGGAGCTGTTTTTT
size: .; V: TRBV5-6; D: .; length: 17; J: TRBJ2-3; CDR3: CASSHRGGRPHTDTQYF; DNA: TGTGCCAGCAGCCACCGGGGAGGCAGACCCCACACAGATACGCAGTATTTT
size: .; V: TRBV10-2; D: .; length: 17; J: TRBJ1-3; CDR3: CASSPQVGLPSGNTIYF; DNA: TGCGCCAGCAGCCCACAGGTCGGGCTGCCCTCCGGAAACACCATATATTTT
size: .; V: TRBV28; D: .; length: 15; J: TRBJ1-5; CDR3: CASNRRGLSNQPQHF; DNA: TGTGCCAGCAACAGGCGGGGTTTGAGCAATCAGCCCCAGCATTTT
size: .; V: TRBV2; D: TRBD1; length: 12; J: TRBJ1-2; CDR3: CASEGQDHGYTF; DNA: TGTGCCAGCGAGGGACAGGACCATGGCTACACCTTC
size: .; V: TRBV18; D: .; length: 14; J: TRBJ1-4; CDR3: CASSPRVGSEKLFF; DNA: TGTGCCAGCTCACCCAGGGTGGGGTCCGAAAAACTGTTTTTT
size: .; V: TRBV28; D: .; length: 13; J: TRBJ1-4; CDR3: CASSVTDNEKLFF; DNA: TGTGCCAGCAGTGTGACAGACAATGAAAAACTGTTTTTT
size: .; V: TRBV7-2; D: TRBD2; length: 17; J: TRBJ2-1; CDR3: CASSLTLAGGSYNEQFF; DNA: TGTGCCAGCAGCTTAACACTAGCGGGAGGATCCTACAATGAGCAGTTCTTC
size: few; V: TRBV4-1; D: .; length: 13; J: TRBJ2-7; CDR3: CASSQEENHEQYF; DNA: TGCGCCAGCAGCCAAGAAGAGAATCACGAGCAGTACTTC
size: .; V: TRBV6-1; D: TRBD2; length: 14; J: TRBJ2-1; CDR3: CASRGGLAVNEQFF; DNA: TGTGCCAGCAGGGGAGGACTAGCGGTAAATGAGCAGTTCTTC
size: .; V: TRBV6-6; D: TRBD1; length: 15; J: TRBJ2-1; CDR3: CASSRDRVTYNEQFF; DNA: TGTGCCAGCAGTAGGGACAGGGTTACCTACAATGAGCAGTTCTTC
size: .; V: TRBV5-6; D: TRBD1; length: 14; J: TRBJ1-3; CDR3: CASSGDSSGNTIYF; DNA: TGTGCCAGCAGCGGGGACAGCTCCGGAAACACCATATATTTT
size: .; V: TRBV5-4; D: TRBD2; length: 16; J: TRBJ2-3; CDR3: CASSGPTGGRADTQYF; DNA: TGTGCCAGCAGCGGACCGACGGGAGGCCGGGCAGATACGCAGTATTTT
size: .; V: TRBV11-2; D: .; length: 14; J: TRBJ1-2; CDR3: CASRTHSAGDGYTF; DNA: TGTGCCAGCAGAACCCATTCCGCGGGGGATGGCTACACCTTC
size: .; V: TRBV18; D: .; length: 14; J: TRBJ1-1; CDR3: CASSPGQETTEAFF; DNA: TGTGCCAGCTCACCAGGGCAGGAAACCACTGAAGCTTTCTTT
size: .; V: TRBV2; D: .; length: 16; J: TRBJ1-3; CDR3: CASSDGSARSGNTIYF; DNA: TGTGCCAGCAGTGACGGTTCCGCCCGCTCTGGAAACACCATATATTTT
size: .; V: TRBV6-5; D: .; length: 13; J: TRBJ1-4; CDR3: CASSPRGGEKLFF; DNA: TGCGCCAGCTCGCCCCGCGGAGGGGAAAAACTGTTTTTT
size: once; V: TRBV10-2; D: TRBD1; length: 13; J: TRBJ2-3; CDR3: CASRDRGTDTQYF; DNA: TGCGCCAGCCGGGACAGGGGCACAGATACGCAGTATTTT
size: .; V: TRBV4-3; D: TRBD2; length: 17; J: TRBJ2-2; CDR3: CASSPRGGIEDTGELFF; DNA: TGCGCCAGCAGCCCTCGGGGGGGGATTGAGGACACCGGGGAGCTGTTTTTT
size: .; V: TRBV5-4; D: TRBD1; length: 17; J: TRBJ2-2; CDR3: CASSLARTGSNTGELFF; DNA: TGTGCCAGCAGCTTGGCCCGGACAGGATCGAACACCGGGGAGCTGTTTTTT
size: .; V: TRBV5-1; D: .; length: 17; J: TRBJ2-3; CDR3: CASSLYGDGRLEDTQYF; DNA: TGCGCCAGCAGCTTGTATGGAGACGGTCGGCTAGAAGATACGCAGTATTTT
size: .; V: TRBV9; D: TRBD2; length: 19; J: TRBJ2-3; CDR3: CASQPLAGEQPRGTDTQYF; DNA: TGTGCCAGTCAACCCCTAGCGGGGGAGCAACCGAGGGGTACAGATACGCAGTATTTT
size: .; V: TRBV15; D: .; length: 19; J: TRBJ1-5; CDR3: CATSNPRDKVPPQRQPQHF; DNA: TGTGCCACCAGCAATCCCCGGGACAAGGTACCCCCACAGCGCCAGCCCCAGCATTTT
size: .; V: TRBV6-4; D: .; length: 16; J: TRBJ2-1; CDR3: CASSWILFHSYNEQFF; DNA: TGTGCCAGCAGTTGGATACTATTCCACTCCTACAATGAGCAGTTCTTC